These 8 T cell receptor beta chains were all obtained from the same sample, sequenced in a study of cytomegalovirus exposure and HLA in healthy donors. PCR employed 60 Vbeta and 13 Jbeta primers. Method: immunoSEQ multiplex PCR; TCRdb's copy keeps in-frame clones and lacks some. Altogether over 100,000 clones are present, around 70% being singletons, with the ten largest covering 4% to 5.5%. The sequenced material came from PBMCs. Source of these receptors: a man under 40 in good health and CMV-seropositive.

The sample holds one count of this clone. The chain recombines TRBV5-1 with TRBJ2-3; tentative D call: TRBD2 (5 bases). The CDR3 consists of 14 residues. Trimming left V 4 bases short and J 2 bases short, with 11 bases between. CDR1 and CDR2 from the germline V gene are SGHRS and YFSETQ. The CDR3 DNA reads TGCGCCAGCAGCGAGCCGGGAATCACAGATACGCAGTATTTT. Its protein product is CASSEPGITDTQYF.

The V and J genes are TRBV6-6 and TRBJ1-1; no clear D gene. The CDR3 sequence is 15 residues long. CDR1 is MNHNY and CDR2 is SVGAGI in the germline V gene (reference sequence). V was shortened by 6 bases and J by 5 bases, with 19 bases between the two germline ends. CDR3 DNA sequence: TGTGCCAGCAGCCACCCAGCCGGGGTAGCTACTGAAGCTTTCTTT. It encodes CASSHPAGVATEAFF.

V usage is TRBV7-3 and J usage is TRBJ2-7; 9 bases fit TRBD2. Trimming took 0 bases from V and 3 from J; bases not matched to a gene: 6. Germline CDR1 and CDR2: SGHTA and FQGTGA. CDR3 length equals 16 residues. In DNA form, the CDR3 reads TGTGCCAGCAGCTTAACACCGCGGGGGGGCCTCTACGAGCAGTACTTC. Its translation is CASSLTPRGGLYEQYF.

This chain joins TRBV5-1 and TRBJ2-1; 8 bases line up with TRBD1. Germline V gives CDR1 SGHRS, CDR2 YFSETQ. V was clipped by 4 bases and J by 5 bases; unmatched bases: 5. The CDR3 extends over 14 amino acids. CDR3 region: CASSPRTGNNEQFF. CDR3 coding DNA: TGCGCCAGCAGCCCCCGGACAGGGAACAATGAGCAGTTCTTC.

The CDR3 bases are TGTGCCAGTAGTATAAGCCTAGCGGGGGTCTCCTACGAGCAGTACTTC. Its translation is CASSISLAGVSYEQYF. The chain has TRBV19 and TRBJ2-7, with 10 bases identical to TRBD2. The CDR3 spans 16 residues. Per the germline V gene, CDR1 is LNHDA and CDR2 is SQIVND (reference sequence). Trimming removed 2 bases from V and 0 bases from J; junction bases left unmatched: 4.

A remark on this clone: Just one base apart from a much larger clone, this may be a read error. V and J are TRBV7-7 and TRBJ1-6; D gene ambiguous. The CDR3 consists of 13 residues. Germline V lookup: CDR1 SSHAT, CDR2 FNYEAQ (reference sequence). V was cut by 1 base and J by 8 bases, with 6 bases left in between. The CDR3 here is CASSLGRHSPLHF. The CDR3 region has the DNA TGTGCCAGCAGCTTAGGCAGGCATTCACCCCTCCACTTT.

V and J are TRBV5-1 and TRBJ2-7; no firm D call. Per the germline V gene, CDR1 is SGHRS and CDR2 is YFSETQ. CDR3 size: 13 residues. Trimming removed 0 bases at V and 4 bases at J, with 8 bases between. The CDR3, as DNA: TGCGCCAGCAGCTTGGACGCCAGGTACGAGCAGTACTTC. This translates into CASSLDARYEQYF.

The genes are TRBV9 and TRBJ2-5, with 11 bases aligning to TRBD1. The J segment lost 2 bases and the V segment lost 3 bases, leaving 9 bases of the junction unmatched. The CDR3 extends over 17 amino acids. CDR1 SGDLS and CDR2 YYNGEE come from the germline V gene. This CDR3 reads CASSGLPGQGEQETQYF. DNA of the CDR3: TGTGCCAGCAGCGGGTTACCGGGACAGGGGGAACAAGAGACCCAGTACTTC.